This record covers a single T cell receptor (beta chain). These data originate in a study of blood T cell repertoires in COVID-19. About the study: From T cells, B-cell-depleted T cells, or PBMCs came the material, which was cDNA or gDNA.

Germline V gene lookup returns CDR1 LNHDA and CDR2 SQIVND (reference sequence). V lost 1 base and J 5 bases, leaving 14 bases between the germline ends. The CDR3 contains 15 residues. Sequenced by immunoSEQ multiplex PCR; TCRdb stores in-frame clones only, minus some. The sample carries around 70,000 clones, around 78% recorded once. Source material: peripheral blood. The clonotype comes from a human donor in a cohort sampled during active COVID-19. The J gene is TRBJ2-5, the V gene TRBV19; D not resolved. The CDR3: CASSIAPGLGETQYF. CDR3 DNA sequence: TGTGCCAGTAGTATAGCCCCAGGTTTAGGTGAGACCCAGTACTTC.